A selection of T cell receptor beta chains follows, all from one sample in a study of beta chain features in type 1 diabetes. Profiling relied on immunoSEQ multiplex PCR, and the TCRdb table lists in-frame clones only, not all of them. The sample has about 150,000 clones, under 13% seen once. Sample: central memory CD4+ T cells from blood. These receptors came from a young man with type 1 diabetes. CDR3s include the opening cysteine and the closing phenylalanine or tryptophan. D genes are given only for firm matches. Rows may omit the clone size; those that give it use once, few, many or a size class.

size	D	V	J	DNA	CDR3
few	TRBD2	TRBV28	TRBJ2-7	TGTGCCAGCAGAGTAGGAGGACTAGCGGGAGGGCCCCCCTCCTACGAGCAGTACTTC	CASRVGGLAGGPPSYEQYF
-	TRBD1	TRBV5-6	TRBJ1-2	TGTGCCAGCAGCCCAGCCGGGACAGCTAACTATGGCTACACCTTC	CASSPAGTANYGYTF
few	TRBD2	TRBV6-1	TRBJ2-1	TGTGCCAGCAGTGTAGCGGGAGAAGGAGGAGAGCAGTTCTTC	CASSVAGEGGEQFF
-	TRBD1	TRBV29-1	TRBJ2-7	TGCAGCGTGGCCGGGACAGGGGTCCCTAACGAGCAGTACTTC	CSVAGTGVPNEQYF
-	-	TRBV30	TRBJ2-7	TGTGCCTGGGTGTACTTACTATACGAGCAGTACTTC	CAWVYLLYEQYF
few	-	TRBV28	TRBJ1-2	TGTGCCAGCAGTTTAGTTTCGGGAGGCTACACCTTC	CASSLVSGGYTF
-	-	TRBV7-2	TRBJ1-2	TGTGCCAGCAGCTTATCAGGACTGTATGGCTACACCTTC	CASSLSGLYGYTF
few	TRBD1	TRBV5-4	TRBJ1-2	TGTGCCAGCAGCTACCGACAGGGGCATGGCTACACCTTC	CASSYRQGHGYTF
-	-	TRBV2	TRBJ2-4	TGTGCCAGCAGCCCCGGGCGGGACATTCAGTACTTC	CASSPGRDIQYF
few	-	TRBV9	TRBJ2-1	TGTGCCAGCAGCGTAGGCGGGCTCACCCCAAATGAGCAGTTCTTC	CASSVGGLTPNEQFF
few	TRBD2	TRBV11-2	TRBJ2-5	TGTGCCAGCAGCTTAAGACTAGCGGGAGGTTTACAAGAGACCCAGTACTTC	CASSLRLAGGLQETQYF
-	-	TRBV19	TRBJ1-5	TGTGCCAGTAGTTACAGGGTCAATCAGCCCCAGCATTTT	CASSYRVNQPQHF
few	TRBD1	TRBV27	TRBJ1-2	TGTGCCAGCAGTTTATTGGGGACAGGGCCCGACTATGGCTACACCTTC	CASSLLGTGPDYGYTF
few	-	TRBV19	TRBJ2-3	TGTGCCAGCAACGGCCAGGGGTCAGATACGCAGTATTTT	CASNGQGSDTQYF
-	-	TRBV7-2	TRBJ2-3	TGTGCCAGCAGCTTATCCCCCAGGGTTGGCACAGATACGCAGTATTTT	CASSLSPRVGTDTQYF
-	-	TRBV6-6	TRBJ2-7	TGTGCCAGCAGTCCAAATCCCAGGGCGGAGCAGTACTTC	CASSPNPRAEQYF
-	-	TRBV4-2	TRBJ1-3	TGTGCCAGCAGCCAAGATCCCATGACAGGCGTCCAAAGAAACACCATATATTTT	CASSQDPMTGVQRNTIYF
few	-	TRBV4-3	TRBJ1-5	TGCGCCAGCAGCCAAGCCTCCGGCGGGAATCAGCCCCAGCATTTT	CASSQASGGNQPQHF
-	-	TRBV5-4	TRBJ2-7	TGTGCCAGCAGCTTGGCGAGGCGTTCCTACGAGCAGTACTTC	CASSLARRSYEQYF
few	-	TRBV11-2	TRBJ1-1	TGTGCCAGCAGCTTAGAGGGCTTTAGAGCTTTCTTT	CASSLEGFRAFF
-	-	TRBV7-2	TRBJ2-5	TGTGCCAGCAGTGCGCAGGGGGAGACCCAGTACTTC	CASSAQGETQYF
few	-	TRBV5-4	TRBJ2-3	TGTGCCAGCAGCCACGACTACACAGATACGCAGTATTTT	CASSHDYTDTQYF
-	TRBD1	TRBV30	TRBJ1-2	TGTGCCTGGGACACTAGGGACAGCGGCTACACCTTC	CAWDTRDSGYTF
-	-	TRBV7-8	TRBJ2-4	TGTGCCAGCAGCTTAACTCCCGTACAGGGACAAAACATTCAGTACTTC	CASSLTPVQGQNIQYF
few	TRBD1	TRBV7-8	TRBJ1-5	TGTGCCAGCAGGAGCGGGACAGGGAACTCAGCCCAGCATTTT	CASRSGTGNSAQHF
-	TRBD2	TRBV30	TRBJ2-2	TGTGCCTGGAGGAGGACTAGCGGGTTGGGGGAGCTGTTTTTT	CAWRRTSGLGELFF
-	-	TRBV7-2	TRBJ2-7	TGTGCCAGCAGCTCTCTTACAGGAAGGAGAGGATACGAGCAGTACTTC	CASSSLTGRRGYEQYF
-	-	TRBV30	TRBJ1-4	TGTGCCTGGAATCCACTCGGGGGAGAAAAACTGTTTTTT	CAWNPLGGEKLFF
-	-	TRBV19	TRBJ2-6	TGTGCCAGTAGTAGCGGGTTGAGCTCTGGGGCCAACGTCCTGACTTTC	CASSSGLSSGANVLTF
few	TRBD1	TRBV5-1	TRBJ2-1	TGCGCCAGCAGCACCACGGACAGGTCCTACTACAATGAGCAGTTCTTC	CASSTTDRSYYNEQFF
-	-	TRBV7-8	TRBJ1-3	TGTGCCAGCACCTCGGCGCGGGGAAACACCATATATTTT	CASTSARGNTIYF
-	-	TRBV4-1	TRBJ2-7	TGCGCCAGCAGCCAACGCGAATCCTACGAGCAGTACTTC	CASSQRESYEQYF
-	TRBD1	TRBV18	TRBJ2-3	TGTGCCAGCTCACCACCTGGGACAGGAAGGGGAGATACGCAGTATTTT	CASSPPGTGRGDTQYF
few	TRBD2	TRBV2	TRBJ2-5	TGTGCCAGCAGCGAGGCGGGAGCGGCTCGGGAGACCCAGTACTTC	CASSEAGAARETQYF
-	TRBD2	TRBV11-3	TRBJ2-5	TGTGCCAGCAGTAAAGCGGGAGTAAAGACCCAGTACTTC	CASSKAGVKTQYF
few	-	TRBV10-3	TRBJ2-3	TGTGCCATCAGCAGCGGAGAAACCGATACGCAGTATTTT	CAISSGETDTQYF
-	-	TRBV30	TRBJ2-2	TGTGCCTGGAGTCCAGCCGGGGAGCTGTTTTTT	CAWSPAGELFF
few	-	TRBV7-6	TRBJ2-5	TGTGCCAGCAGCTTACAGGAGACCCAGTACTTC	CASSLQETQYF
few	-	TRBV9	TRBJ1-2	TGTGCCAGCAGCGTAGTGGCGGGGGGCGGAGGCTACACCTTC	CASSVVAGGGGYTF
few	-	TRBV30	TRBJ1-2	TGTGCCTCCGGAAGACAATATGGCTACACCTTC	CASGRQYGYTF
few	TRBD1	TRBV7-2	TRBJ1-2	TGTGCCAGCAGCCTGAGGGGGGGGACAGGGTTTCGGGATGGCTACACCTTC	CASSLRGGTGFRDGYTF
-	-	TRBV5-6	TRBJ1-1	TGTGCCAGCAGCATAACAGGGACCACTGAAGCTTTCTTT	CASSITGTTEAFF
-	-	TRBV28	TRBJ2-7	TGTGCCAGCAGGTGGGCCAGTTCCTACGAGCAGTACTTC	CASRWASSYEQYF
-	-	TRBV12-5	TRBJ2-2	TGTGCTAGTGGTTCAGGGGTAAGAGGCACCGGGGAGCTGTTTTTT	CASGSGVRGTGELFF
few	-	TRBV2	TRBJ2-7	TGTGCCAGCAGTGGCAGGGGCTACGAGCAGTACTTC	CASSGRGYEQYF
-	-	TRBV2	TRBJ2-2	TGTGCCAGCAACCCCCAGGGTTTCACCGGGGAGCTGTTTTTT	CASNPQGFTGELFF
few	TRBD2	TRBV7-2	TRBJ2-1	TGTGCCAGCAGCTTAGCGCTTGGGCTAGCGGACAATGAGCAGTTCTTC	CASSLALGLADNEQFF
few	TRBD2	TRBV27	TRBJ2-3	TGTGCCAGCAGGGGACAGGCGATATCATGGACTAGCGGGGGGAAGGCAGATACGCAGTATTTT	CASRGQAISWTSGGKADTQYF
-	TRBD2	TRBV7-9	TRBJ2-7	TGTGCCAGCAGCTTAGCGGGAGGGCACTACGAGCAGTACTTC	CASSLAGGHYEQYF
-	TRBD2	TRBV7-2	TRBJ2-5	TGTGCCAGCAGCTTAGCGTGGGGTAGCGGGAAAGAGACCCAGTACTTC	CASSLAWGSGKETQYF
few	-	TRBV5-1	TRBJ1-2	TGCGCCAGCAGTTCAGGGTCTTCGGACTATGGCTACACCTTC	CASSSGSSDYGYTF
-	TRBD2	TRBV18	TRBJ2-3	TGTGCCAGCTCACCGACTAGCGGGATATCAGATACGCAGTATTTT	CASSPTSGISDTQYF
-	TRBD1	TRBV18	TRBJ1-1	TGTGCCAGCTCACCACGAGTCATAGGACAGGGAATGAACACTGAAGCTTTCTTT	CASSPRVIGQGMNTEAFF
few	-	TRBV2	TRBJ2-7	TGTGCCAGCAGTGAGGAGAGGATACAGTACTTC	CASSEERIQYF
few	-	TRBV4-2	TRBJ2-3	TGTGCCAGCAGCCGAGAAGCGGATACGCAGTATTTT	CASSREADTQYF
-	TRBD1	TRBV29-1	TRBJ2-4	TGCAGCGGAGGACAGGGGGCGAACATTCAGTACTTC	CSGGQGANIQYF